This record concerns one T cell receptor (beta chain) sequence. Its antigen is undetermined. The V segment lost 2 bases and the J segment 5 bases; nucleotides outside the gene matches: 5. Looked up from germline, CDR1 is MDHEN and CDR2 is SYDVKM. The CDR3 length is 14 residues. This sample is drawn from a study of blood T cells in healthy people across ages. Study-level points and caveats: Greater diversity and more naive CD4+ cells were seen in long-lived donors than in aged donors. Older individuals had lower TCR beta diversity per million T cells (the decline was roughly linear).

Combining a sample-barcoded 5' primer with a J-beta primer mix, a second PCR ran for roughly 7 to 12 cycles. TCRdb called the 5' RACE reads again in MiXCR, with one record for every CDR3 protein. The repertoire has 1.5 million to 2 million distinct CDR3 sequences, under 30% of them found once; the top ten carry about 8%. Source material: blood. This receptor was obtained from a woman aged 30 to 39 in good health. This chain connects TRBV28 to TRBJ1-1; 7 positions match TRBD1. The CDR3 is CASSLAGGETEAFF. CDR3 coding DNA: TGTGCCAGCAGTTTAGCAGGGGGTGAAACTGAAGCTTTCTTT.